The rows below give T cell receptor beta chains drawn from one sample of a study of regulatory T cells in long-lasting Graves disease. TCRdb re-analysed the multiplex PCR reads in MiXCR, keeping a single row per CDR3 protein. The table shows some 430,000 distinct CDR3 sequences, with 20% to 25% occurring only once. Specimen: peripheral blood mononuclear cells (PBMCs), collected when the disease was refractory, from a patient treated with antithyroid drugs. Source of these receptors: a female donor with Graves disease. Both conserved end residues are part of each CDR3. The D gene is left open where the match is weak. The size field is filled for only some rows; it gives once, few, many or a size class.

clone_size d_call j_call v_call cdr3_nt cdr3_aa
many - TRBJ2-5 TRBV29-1 TGCAGCGTTGAAGATCAGAATTCGGGACGCCAAGAGACCCAGTACTTC CSVEDQNSGRQETQYF
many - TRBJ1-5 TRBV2 TGTGCCAGCAACCCAGGGGGCAATCAGCCCCAGCATTTT CASNPGGNQPQHF
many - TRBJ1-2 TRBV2 TGTGCCAGCAGTGTTGGCAGTAGCTATGGCTACACCTTC CASSVGSSYGYTF
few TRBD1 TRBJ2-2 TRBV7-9 TGTGCCAGCAGCTCGACAGGGGACATCCCCCTCCCCACCGGGGAGCTGTTTTTT CASSSTGDIPLPTGELFF
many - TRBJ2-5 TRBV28 TGTGCCAGCAGACCTTCCCCCCGAAAAGAGACCCAGTACTTC CASRPSPRKETQYF
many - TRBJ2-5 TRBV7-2 TGTGCCAGCCGGGGTGACGAAGAGACCCAGTACTTC CASRGDEETQYF
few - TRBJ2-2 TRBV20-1 TGCAGTGCCGCACTAGACACCGGGGAGCTGTTTTTT CSAALDTGELFF
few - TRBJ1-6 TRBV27 TGTGCCAGCAGTGCCCACCTCCCGGGACAAGATAATTCACCCCTCCACTTT CASSAHLPGQDNSPLHF
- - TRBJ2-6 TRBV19 TGTGCCAGTAGTCCTTCAGGGAGCTCTGGGGCCAACGTCCTGACTTTC CASSPSGSSGANVLTF
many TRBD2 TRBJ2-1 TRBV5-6 TGTGCCAGCCACCTGAGCGGGGGCAATGAGCAGTTCTTC CASHLSGGNEQFF
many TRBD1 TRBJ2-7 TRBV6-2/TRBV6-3 TGTGCCAGCAGTTACTCCGACAGGGCATCCTACGAGCAGTACTTC CASSYSDRASYEQYF
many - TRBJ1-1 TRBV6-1 TGTGCCAGTATCAGAGGGTCGGGGAACACTGAAGCTTTCTTT CASIRGSGNTEAFF
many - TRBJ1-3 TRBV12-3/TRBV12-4 TGTGCCAGCAGTTCTACAGGAACTGGAAACACCATATATTTT CASSSTGTGNTIYF
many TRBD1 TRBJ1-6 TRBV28 TGTGCCAGCAGTTTAGGGACAGGGGGCGTTAGCTCCTATAATTCACCCCTCCACTTT CASSLGTGGVSSYNSPLHF
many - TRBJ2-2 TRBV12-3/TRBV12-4 TGTGCCAGCAGTTCAACGACAGGGAACACCGGGGAGCTGTTTTTT CASSSTTGNTGELFF
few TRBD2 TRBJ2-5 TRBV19 TGTGCCAGTACCGCAGACATAGCGGGAGTCGAGACCCAGTACTTC CASTADIAGVETQYF
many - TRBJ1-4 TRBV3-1 TGTGCCAGCAGCCCCCTGATCAATGAAAAACTGTTTTTT CASSPLINEKLFF
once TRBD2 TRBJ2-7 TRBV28 TGTGCCAGCAGTTATGAGCGGGGACCCTCCTACGAGCAGTACTTC CASSYERGPSYEQYF
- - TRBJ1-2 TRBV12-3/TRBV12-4 TGTGCCAGCAGTTCGGAGGTCGAGCGAAGCGGTTATGGCTACACCTTC CASSSEVERSGYGYTF
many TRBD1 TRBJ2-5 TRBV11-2 TGTGCCAGCAGCTTAGCGTTTAGGGGACAGAAAGAGACCCAGTACTTC CASSLAFRGQKETQYF
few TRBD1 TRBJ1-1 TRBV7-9 TGTGCCAGCAGCGACCTCAGGGGGGAAGACACTGAAGCTTTCTTT CASSDLRGEDTEAFF
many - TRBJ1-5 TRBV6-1 TGTGCCAGGGGTTTAAACCGGGCCCTTATTAGTGGCCATCAGCCCCAGCATTTT CARGLNRALISGHQPQHF
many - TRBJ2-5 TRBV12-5 TGTGCTAGTGGTTTCGGGATCCAAGAGACCCAGTACTTC CASGFGIQETQYF
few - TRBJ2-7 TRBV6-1 TGTGCCAGCAGTGAAGGGGGTGCCTACGAGCAGTACTTC CASSEGGAYEQYF
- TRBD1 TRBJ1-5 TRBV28 TGTGCCAGCAGTCTGATAATCGGCGGGGACAGGGGCAGCAATCAGCCCCAGCATTTT CASSLIIGGDRGSNQPQHF
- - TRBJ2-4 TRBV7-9 TGTGCCAGCAGCTTATCGGTCAAAAACATTCAGTACTTC CASSLSVKNIQYF
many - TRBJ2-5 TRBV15 TGTGCCACCAGCAGAGACGTGGGACACCAGTACTTC CATSRDVGHQYF
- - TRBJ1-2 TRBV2 TGTGCCAGCAGTGATACCAGATCCTTGAAGAGCTACACCTTC CASSDTRSLKSYTF
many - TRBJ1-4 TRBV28 TGTGCCAGCACCCTGGGGTTGAGGGCTAATGAAAAACTGTTTTTT CASTLGLRANEKLFF
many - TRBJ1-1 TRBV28 TGTGCCAGCAGGATCGTGAACACTGAAGCTTTCTTT CASRIVNTEAFF
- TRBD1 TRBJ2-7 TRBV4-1 TGCGCCAGCAGCCAAATACAGGGGACCTGCGAGCAGTACTTC CASSQIQGTCEQYF
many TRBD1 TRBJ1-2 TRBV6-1 TGTGCCAGCAGTGAATTGTATGGGACAGGAGGCGGCTACACCTTC CASSELYGTGGGYTF
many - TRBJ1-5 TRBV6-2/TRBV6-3 TGTGCCAGCAGTTACTCGTCGGGGCCTCAGCCCCAGCATTTT CASSYSSGPQPQHF
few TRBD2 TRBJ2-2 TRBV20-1 TGCAGTGCTAAACGGGGGGGCCAAGGCGGGGAGCTGTTTTTT CSAKRGGQGGELFF
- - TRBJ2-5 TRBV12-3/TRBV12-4 TGTGCCAGCAGTTTAAAGCGGTACCAAGAGACCCAGTACTTC CASSLKRYQETQYF
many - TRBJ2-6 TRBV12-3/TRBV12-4 TGTGCCAGCAGTACAGGGAAGATCAACTCTGGGGCCAACGTCCTGACTTTC CASSTGKINSGANVLTF
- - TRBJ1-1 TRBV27 TGTGCCAGCAGTTACCGGGACACGCCGGGTGGGACTTTCTTT CASSYRDTPGGTFF
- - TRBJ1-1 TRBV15 TGTGCCACCAGCAGAGATGGCTCGGAGACCGGGAGCACTGAAGCTTTCTTT CATSRDGSETGSTEAFF
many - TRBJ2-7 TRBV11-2 TGTGCCAGCAGCTTAGGGGGGCAGGGGCCCACCTACGAGCAGTACTTC CASSLGGQGPTYEQYF
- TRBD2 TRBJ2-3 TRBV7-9 TGTGCCAGCAGATCCGCCGGGACTAGCGGGGGTGTAGATACGCAGTATTTT CASRSAGTSGGVDTQYF
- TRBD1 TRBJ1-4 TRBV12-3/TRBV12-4 TGTGCCAGCACCTTTAAGGGACAGGGGGCGGCTGGGGAAAAACTGTTTTTT CASTFKGQGAAGEKLFF
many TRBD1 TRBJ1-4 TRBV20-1 TGCAGTGCTAGAGAGAACAGGGGAGATGAAAAACTGTTTTTT CSARENRGDEKLFF
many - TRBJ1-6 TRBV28 TGTGCCAGCAGGCTACAGGGTCCGCCAGGGCCAAATTCACCCCTCCACTTT CASRLQGPPGPNSPLHF
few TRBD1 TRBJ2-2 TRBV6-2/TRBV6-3 TGTGCCAGCAGTTACCCGCGGACAGGAAGGACCGGGGAGCTGTTTTTT CASSYPRTGRTGELFF
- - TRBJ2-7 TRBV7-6 TGTGCCAGCAGCTCCCTTGGCGCGGCCGTCTACGAGCAGTACTTC CASSSLGAAVYEQYF
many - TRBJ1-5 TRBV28 TGTGCCAGCAGTTTGCCGTTCCGGGGGAACAATCAGCCCCAGCATTTT CASSLPFRGNNQPQHF
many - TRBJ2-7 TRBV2 TGTGCCAGCAGTGAACTTGGCGGCCGAAACTCCTACGAGCAGTACTTC CASSELGGRNSYEQYF
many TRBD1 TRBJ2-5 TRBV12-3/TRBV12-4 TGTGCCAGCAGTGGAGGAACCGGGACAGGTGACACCCAGTACTTC CASSGGTGTGDTQYF
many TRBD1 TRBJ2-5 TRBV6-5 TGTGCCAGCAGTTTAGGACAGGGAGTATGGGAGACCCAGTACTTC CASSLGQGVWETQYF
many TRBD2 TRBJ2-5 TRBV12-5 TGTGCTAGTGGTTTGGAGGTGCTAGCGGCCCGAAAGTTGGAGACCCAGTACTTC CASGLEVLAARKLETQYF
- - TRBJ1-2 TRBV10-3 TGTGCCATCAGTGAGTCTAACGGTAACTATGGCTACACCTTC CAISESNGNYGYTF
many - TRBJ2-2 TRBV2 TGTGCCAGCAGTGCAAGGGAACACACCGGGGAGCTGTTTTTT CASSAREHTGELFF